The clone carrying this T cell receptor (beta chain) was observed a handful of times. Produced via immunoSEQ multiplex PCR; TCRdb's table is partial and in-frame only. The sample comprises more than 100,000 clones, roughly 88% of which are singletons, and 7.5% to 8% rests with the top ten. These data are taken from a study of T cell responses to AZD1222 COVID-19 vaccine. In germline, CDR1 is MDHEN, CDR2 SYDVKM. The CDR3 is made up of 15 amino acids. V lost 6 bases and J 0 bases, leaving 14 bases between the germline ends. The source was peripheral blood, collected on day 0 of AZD1222 vaccination. This sequence was found in an adult in good health. The chain carries TRBV28 and TRBJ1-1; D might be TRBD1 (6 bases). CDR3 sequence (DNA): TGTGCCAGCAGGCCCTCGGGACACTTGAACACTGAAGCTTTCTTT. This sequence encodes CASRPSGHLNTEAFF.